This paragraph covers one T cell receptor beta chain sequence. Its matching antigen is unknown. The sample belongs to a study of T cell clonotyping in hematopoietic cell transplantation. The table came from immunoSEQ multiplex PCR; TCRdb's copy has only in-frame clones and leaves some out. The sample yields about 45,000 clones, less than 95% seen once. Per the germline V gene, CDR1 is SGHNT and CDR2 is YENEEA. The CDR3 loop spans 13 amino acids. V was shortened by 5 bases and J by 0 bases, with 7 bases between the two germline ends. Study-level results: After transplant, recipient diversity fell while pathologically expanded clonotypes grew through day 180.

The chain is built from TRBV11-3 and TRBJ1-2; no firm D call. The source of this sequence is a woman aged 50 to 60 in good health. Some clones in this sample may be carry-over from other donors' samples. Sequenced sample: peripheral blood mononuclear cells. As DNA, the CDR3 is TGTGCCAGCAGCCAGACACCTAACTATGGCTACACCTTC. It encodes CASSQTPNYGYTF.